This T cell receptor (beta chain) is drawn from a study of OX40 agonist ivuxolimab in advanced cancers. Study results and limitations: Relative to CD4+, CD8+ T cells held more expanded clones on average.

Method: immunoSEQ multiplex PCR; TCRdb's copy keeps in-frame clones and lacks some. This table has roughly 35,000 clones, around 83% appearing once. Remarks on this clone: Antigen: not known.

V lost 1 base to trimming and J lost 10 bases, with 13 bases between them. Germline CDR1 is SGHNT and CDR2 is YENEEA. CDR3 length: 13 residues. Individuals having autoimmune disease history or systemic immunosuppression were not enrolled. The V call is TRBV11-3, the J call TRBJ1-1; D not resolved. The material sequenced was CD4+ or CD8+ T cells sorted from blood, taken in a trial of the OX40 agonist ivuxolimab. This receptor was obtained from an adult with an advanced solid tumor such as melanoma, head and neck, liver or kidney cancer. This CDR3 reads CASSLVPTGVAFF. CDR3 coding DNA: TGTGCCAGCAGCTTAGTACCTACTGGGGTAGCTTTCTTT. The entire variable domain, with the rest obtained from reference TRBV11-3 and TRBJ1-1, is as follows: EAGVVQSPRYKIIEKKQPVAFWCNPISGHNTLYWYLQNLGQGPELLIRYENEEAVDDSQLPKDRFSAERLKGVDSTLKIQPAELGDSAVYLCASSLVPTGVAFFGQGTRLTVV.